This TCR beta chain is from a study of blood T cell repertoires in COVID-19. This CDR3 region has 15 residues. Germline V gene data show CDR1 as SGHTA and CDR2 as FQGNSA. The ends were cut back, 0 bases at V and 2 bases at J, with 11 bases in the middle. This table comes from immunoSEQ multiplex PCR, and its TCRdb copy is limited to in-frame clones, with some not included. In the table there are some 320,000 clones, approximately 91% of which are singletons. The clonotype originates from a man between 60 and 70 years old who had recovered from COVID-19. The sample comprised PBMCs or T cells enriched from blood (not recorded which). The chain joins TRBV7-2 to TRBJ2-7, with D possibly being TRBD2 (6 bases). CDR3 amino acids: CASSLALASTYEQYF. For the CDR3, the DNA is TGTGCCAGCAGCTTAGCGCTAGCGTCGACCTACGAGCAGTACTTC. The full variable domain, with the rest looked up from reference TRBV7-2 and TRBJ2-7, is GAGVSQSPSNKVTEKGKDVELRCDPISGHTALYWYRQSLGQGLEFLIYFQGNSAPDKSGLPSDRFSAERTGGSVSTLTIQRTQQEDSAVYLCASSLALASTYEQYFGPGTRLTVT.